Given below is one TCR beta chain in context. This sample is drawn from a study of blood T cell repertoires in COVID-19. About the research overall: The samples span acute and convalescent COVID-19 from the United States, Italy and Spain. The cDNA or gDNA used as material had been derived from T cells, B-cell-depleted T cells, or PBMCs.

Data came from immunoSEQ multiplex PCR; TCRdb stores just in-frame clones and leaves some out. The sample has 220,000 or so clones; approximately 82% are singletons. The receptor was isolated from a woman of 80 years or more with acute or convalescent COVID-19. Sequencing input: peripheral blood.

This CDR3 reads CASSLALGARTEAFF. The CDR3 nucleotides are TGTGCCAGCAGCTTAGCGCTGGGGGCCCGAACTGAAGCTTTCTTT. The chain employs TRBV7-9 and TRBJ1-1, with a tentative D call TRBD1 (6 bases). V was clipped by 0 bases and J by 5 bases, with 13 bases between them. The CDR3 is 15 residues long. Germline V gene sequence: CDR1 SEHNR, CDR2 FQNEAQ (reference sequence). The whole variable domain, filled in from reference TRBV7-9 and TRBJ1-1, reads DTGVSQNPRHKITKRGQNVTFRCDPISEHNRLYWYRQTLGQGPEFLTYFQNEAQLEKSRLLSDRFSAERPKGSFSTLEIQRTEQGDSAMYLCASSLALGARTEAFFGQGTRLTVV.